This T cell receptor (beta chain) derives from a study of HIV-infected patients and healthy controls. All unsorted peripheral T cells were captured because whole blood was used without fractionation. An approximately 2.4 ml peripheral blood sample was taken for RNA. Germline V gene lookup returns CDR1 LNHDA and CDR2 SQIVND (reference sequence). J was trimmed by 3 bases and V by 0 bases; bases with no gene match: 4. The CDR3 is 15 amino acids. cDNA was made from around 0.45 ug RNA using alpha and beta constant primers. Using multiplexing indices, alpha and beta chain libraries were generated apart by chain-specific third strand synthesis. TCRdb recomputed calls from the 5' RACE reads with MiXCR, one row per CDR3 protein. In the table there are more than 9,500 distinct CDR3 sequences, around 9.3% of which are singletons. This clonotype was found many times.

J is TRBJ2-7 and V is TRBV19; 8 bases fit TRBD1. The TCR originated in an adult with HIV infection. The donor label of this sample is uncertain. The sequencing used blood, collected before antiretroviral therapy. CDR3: CASSIDPGQGYEQYF. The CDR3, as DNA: TGTGCCAGTAGTATAGACCCCGGACAGGGCTACGAGCAGTACTTC.